Listed here are 17 T cell receptor beta chains from one sample, sequenced in a study of regulatory T cells in long-lasting Graves disease. HTBI primers from iRepertoire and Arm-PCR of CDR3 regions yielded the TCR beta libraries. TCRdb redid the calling of the multiplex PCR reads with MiXCR, one entry per CDR3 protein. The table lists about 540,000 distinct CDR3 sequences, roughly 13% of them singletons, with about 10% in the top ten. This sample's time point: newly diagnosed GD, antithyroid drugs for less than 3 months. Preparation of the TCR library used RNA extracted from PBMCs. Another study also made use of these data, one on T cells in Graves' hyperthyroidism and ophthalmopathy.

The source material was peripheral blood mononuclear cells (PBMCs), sampled at new diagnosis, from a patient treated with antithyroid drugs. The receptors originated from a man aged 25 to 40 with Graves disease.

The CDR3 DNA sequence: TGTGCCAGCAGCCTAGCGGGAGGGGGTGGCAATGAGCAGTTCTTC. It is translated as CASSLAGGGGNEQFF. The chain uses TRBV3-1 and TRBJ2-1; 11 positions agree with TRBD2. This CDR3 spans 15 amino acids. Trimming cost V 4 bases and J 6 bases; bases outside gene matches: 5. Germline assignment: CDR1 LGHDT and CDR2 YNNKEL (reference sequence).

In its sample, this clonotype was seen many times. CDR3: CSAIRQGADTEAFF. In DNA, the CDR3 is TGCAGTGCGATCCGACAGGGGGCGGACACTGAAGCTTTCTTT. The chain combines TRBV20-1 with TRBJ1-1; 10 bases fit TRBD1. Germline V gives CDR1 DFQATT, CDR2 SNEGSKA (reference sequence). The ends lost 6 bases at V and 3 bases at J; junction bases unmatched: 7. There are 14 residues in the CDR3.

This clonotype has at least ten counts. The chain uses TRBV10-3 and TRBJ1-1, with TRBD1 as a possible D gene (6 bases). V lost 11 bases and J lost 1, with 11 bases in between. The CDR3 contains 12 residues. The germline V gene encodes CDR1 ENHRY and CDR2 SYGVKD. The CDR3 coding sequence is TGTGCCGCAACAGGGACGAACACTGAAGCTTTCTTT. This encodes CAATGTNTEAFF.

This clonotype was counted ten times or more. The chain is built from TRBV13 and TRBJ2-7; 7 nucleotides line up with TRBD1. There are 14 residues in the CDR3. V dropped 3 bases and J dropped 3; count of bases not matched to a gene: 5. In germline, CDR1 is PRHDT, CDR2 FYEKMQ (reference sequence). CDR3 in amino acids: CASSFLGQRYEQYF. In DNA, the CDR3 is TGTGCCAGCAGCTTTTTGGGACAGCGCTACGAGCAGTACTTC.

The sample holds many counts of this clonotype. The chain carries TRBV20-1 and TRBJ2-1; D is unresolved. Germline-derived CDR1 and CDR2 are DFQATT and SNEGSKA (reference sequence). The V end lost 6 bases, the J end lost 5 bases, and 11 bases lay between the germline ends. This CDR3 is 12 amino acids long. The CDR3 sequence is CSARTRNNEQFF. The CDR3 DNA sequence: TGCAGTGCGCGAACCCGAAACAATGAGCAGTTCTTC.

This clonotype has at least ten counts. V is TRBV27 and J is TRBJ2-7; 10 positions match TRBD2. This CDR3 is built from 15 residues. V lost 4 bases to trimming and J lost 4 bases; unmatched junction nucleotides: 7. Germline V gene sequence: CDR1 MNHEY, CDR2 SMNVEV (reference sequence). CDR3 loop: CASSYVAGGGYEQYF. As DNA, the CDR3 is TGTGCCAGCAGTTATGTAGCGGGAGGTGGATACGAGCAGTACTTC.

V and J are TRBV20-1 and TRBJ2-2; D perhaps matches TRBD1 (6 bases). The CDR3 covers 14 residues. Trimming removed 3 bases from V and 3 bases from J, with 11 bases in between. Germline V CDR1 and CDR2: DFQATT, SNEGSKA (reference sequence). The CDR3 is CSASQGSHTGELFF. In DNA, the CDR3 is TGCAGTGCTAGTCAGGGGTCGCACACCGGGGAGCTGTTTTTT.

This clonotype was seen many times. The J gene is TRBJ2-5, the V gene TRBV7-2; no clear D. CDR1 is SGHTA, CDR2 FQGNSA, per germline. The CDR3 extends over 14 amino acids. Trimming removed 2 bases from V and 5 bases from J, with 12 bases in between. CDR3 loop: CASSLNVGSETQYF. The CDR3 region has the DNA TGTGCCAGCAGCTTAAATGTGGGTTCGGAGACCCAGTACTTC.

This clonotype was counted ten times or more. The genes are TRBV2 and TRBJ2-3, with 10 nucleotides matching TRBD2. The CDR3 runs to 15 residues. Germline V gives CDR1 SNHLY, CDR2 FYNNEI. V lost 4 bases and J lost 0; bases outside the gene matches: 1. The CDR3 sequence is CASSATSGSTDTQYF. In DNA form, the CDR3 reads TGTGCCAGCAGTGCGACTAGCGGGAGCACAGATACGCAGTATTTT.

There are a few counts of this clonotype. Written as DNA, the CDR3 is TGTGCCAGCAGTTACGCCGGGACAGGGGTTTACACCTACGAGCAGTACTTC. It is translated as CASSYAGTGVYTYEQYF. The J gene is TRBJ2-7, the V gene TRBV6-2 or TRBV6-3; TRBD1 agrees at 10 bases. The germline gives CDR1 MNHEY, CDR2 SVGEGT. V lost 2 bases and J lost 2; bases outside the gene matches: 9. This CDR3 contains 17 residues.

This clonotype appeared a few times. This chain links TRBV18 with TRBJ2-5, with TRBD2 matching 14 bases. CDR3 length equals 17 residues. J lost 5 bases, V lost 0 bases, and 5 bases had no gene match. CDR1 and CDR2 from the germline V gene are KGHSH and LQKENI. The CDR3 DNA follows: TGTGCCAGCTCACCACCCGGGACTAGCGGGAGTAGTGAGACCCAGTACTTC. The encoded protein is CASSPPGTSGSSETQYF. Based on the CDR3 plus reference TRBV18 and TRBJ2-5, the full variable domain is NAGVMQNPRHLVRRRGQEARLRCSPMKGHSHVYWYRQLPEEGLKFMVYLQKENIIDESGMPKERFSAEFPKEGPSILRIQQVVRGDSAAYFCASSPPGTSGSSETQYFGPGTRLLVL.

This clonotype was counted between two and nine times. V usage is TRBV3-1 and J usage is TRBJ2-5; D perhaps matches TRBD2 (6 bases). The ends were cut back, 0 bases at V and 5 bases at J, with 13 bases in the middle. The CDR3 extends over 15 amino acids. Germline V CDR1 and CDR2: LGHDT, YNNKEL (reference sequence). DNA of the CDR3: TGTGCCAGCAGCCAAGATCCGGGGGAAGAGGAGACCCAGTACTTC. It translates to CASSQDPGEEETQYF.

This clonotype has a handful of counts. This likely reflects a read error, since a far larger clone is one base away. The V gene is TRBV7-8, the J gene TRBJ1-1; no clear D. The CDR3 length is 13 residues. Germline V gives CDR1 SGHVS, CDR2 FQNEAQ. As DNA, the CDR3 is TGTGCCTCTCGGGCCGGGTCCAATTCACCCCCCCACTTT. Translation: CASRAGSNSPPHF.

Many counts were recorded for this clonotype. The chain combines TRBV24-1 with TRBJ2-1; no firm D call. The ends were cut back, 1 base at V and 8 bases at J, with 14 bases in the middle. CDR3 length: 15 amino acids. CDR1 and CDR2 from the germline V gene are KGHDR and SFDVKD. The CDR3 sequence: CATSDLGSPAHEQFF. CDR3 sequence (DNA): TGTGCCACCAGTGATTTAGGTAGCCCGGCCCATGAGCAGTTCTTC.

This clonotype has ten or more counts. The J gene is TRBJ1-1, the V gene TRBV2, with 7 bases aligning to TRBD1. V gave up 9 bases and J gave up 3 bases; unmatched junction bases: 10. The germline CDR1 and CDR2 sequences are SNHLY and FYNNEI. The CDR3 covers 14 residues. Here the CDR3 DNA reads TGTGCCAGGGAAGGAGGGGGCGCCGACACTGAAGCTTTCTTT. This translates into CAREGGGADTEAFF.

The sample holds a few counts of this clonotype. The J gene is TRBJ2-7, the V gene TRBV6-1, with TRBD2 matching over 11 bases. There are 14 residues in the CDR3. Trimming took 7 bases from V and 0 from J; bases not matched to a gene: 2. Germline assignment: CDR1 MNHNS and CDR2 SASEGT. CDR3 DNA: TGTGCCAGCAAAGGGACTAGCGGCTCCTACGAGCAGTACTTC. Translation gives CASKGTSGSYEQYF.

There are many counts of this clonotype. This rearrangement joins TRBV30 to TRBJ1-1; no clear D gene. The CDR3 contains 12 residues. Germline V CDR1 and CDR2: GTSNPN, SVGIG (reference sequence). With 4 bases removed from V and 5 bases from J, the gap between germline ends came to 11 bases. CDR3 sequence (DNA): TGTGCCTGGAATCTGGGGTATACTGAAGCTTTCTTT. This gives the protein CAWNLGYTEAFF.